The 2 T cell receptor beta chains reported below all come from one sample, sequenced in a study of T cells after yellow fever vaccination. TCRdb re-analysed the 5' RACE reads in MiXCR, keeping a single row per CDR3 protein. The repertoire holds roughly 500,000 distinct CDR3 sequences, with under 25% as singletons. The input for sequencing was PBMCs, taken 15 days after the yellow fever booster vaccination. The receptors were gathered from a man younger than 40 who received the YFV17D yellow fever vaccine.

This chain uses TRBV5-6 with TRBJ2-1, with D perhaps TRBD2 (6 bases). The germline CDR1 and CDR2 sequences are SGHDT and YYEEEE. The CDR3 is made up of 14 amino acids. Trimming shortened V by 1 base and J by 6 bases, and 11 bases separated the two germline ends. The DNA of the CDR3 is TGTGCCAGCAGCTTGCGTCTAGCGAGCAATGAGCAGTTCTTC. The encoded protein is CASSLRLASNEQFF.

This clonotype was seen only a few times. The chain carries TRBV6-5 and TRBJ2-3; 7 bases are shared with TRBD2. Germline assignment: CDR1 MNHEY and CDR2 SVGAGI. The CDR3 covers 16 residues. After removal of 4 bases from V and 4 bases from J, the junction contained 11 bases not matched to a gene. The CDR3 is CASSLSSSGVADTQYF. The CDR3 bases are TGTGCCAGCAGTTTAAGCTCTAGCGGTGTTGCAGATACGCAGTATTTT.